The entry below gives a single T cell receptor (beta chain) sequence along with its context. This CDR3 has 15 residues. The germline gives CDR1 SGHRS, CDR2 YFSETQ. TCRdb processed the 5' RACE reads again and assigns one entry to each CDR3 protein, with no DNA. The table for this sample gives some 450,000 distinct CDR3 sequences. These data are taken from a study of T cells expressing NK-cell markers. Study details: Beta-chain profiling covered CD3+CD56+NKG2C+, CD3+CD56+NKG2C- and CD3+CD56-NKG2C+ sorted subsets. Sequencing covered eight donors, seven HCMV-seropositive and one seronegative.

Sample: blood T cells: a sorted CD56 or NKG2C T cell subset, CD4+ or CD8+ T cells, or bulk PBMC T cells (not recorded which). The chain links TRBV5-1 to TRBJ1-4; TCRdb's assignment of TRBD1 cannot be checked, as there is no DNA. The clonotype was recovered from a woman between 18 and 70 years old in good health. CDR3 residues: CASSAPETSNEKLFF.